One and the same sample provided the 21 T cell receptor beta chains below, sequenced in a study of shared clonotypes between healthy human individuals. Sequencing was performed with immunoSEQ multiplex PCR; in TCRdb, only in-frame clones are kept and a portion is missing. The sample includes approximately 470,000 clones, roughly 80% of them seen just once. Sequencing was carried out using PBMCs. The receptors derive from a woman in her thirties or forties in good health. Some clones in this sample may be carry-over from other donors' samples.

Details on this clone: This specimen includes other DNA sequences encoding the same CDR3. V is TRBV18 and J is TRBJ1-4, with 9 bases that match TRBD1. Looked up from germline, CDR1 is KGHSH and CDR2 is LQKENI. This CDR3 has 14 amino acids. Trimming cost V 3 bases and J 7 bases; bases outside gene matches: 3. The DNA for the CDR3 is TGTGCCAGCTCACCGGGACAGGGAGGTGAAAAACTGTTTTTT. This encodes CASSPGQGGEKLFF.

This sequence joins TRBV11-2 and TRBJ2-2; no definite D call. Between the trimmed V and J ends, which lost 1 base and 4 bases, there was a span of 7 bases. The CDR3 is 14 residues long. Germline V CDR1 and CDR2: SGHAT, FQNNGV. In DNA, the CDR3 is TGTGCCAGCAGCTTAGTTCGCGGCACCGGGGAGCTGTTTTTT. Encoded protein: CASSLVRGTGELFF.

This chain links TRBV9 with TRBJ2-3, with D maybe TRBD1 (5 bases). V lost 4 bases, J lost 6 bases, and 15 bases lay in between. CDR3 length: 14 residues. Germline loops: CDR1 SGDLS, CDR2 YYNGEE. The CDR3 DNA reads TGTGCCAGCAGCTTAGGGGTTTCGGCGGATACGCAGTATTTT. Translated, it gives CASSLGVSADTQYF. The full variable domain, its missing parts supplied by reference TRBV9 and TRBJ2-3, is DSGVTQTPKHLITATGQRVTLRCSPRSGDLSVYWYQQSLDQGLQFLIQYYNGEERAKGNILERFSAQQFPDLHSELNLSSLELGDSALYFCASSLGVSADTQYFGPGTRLTVL.

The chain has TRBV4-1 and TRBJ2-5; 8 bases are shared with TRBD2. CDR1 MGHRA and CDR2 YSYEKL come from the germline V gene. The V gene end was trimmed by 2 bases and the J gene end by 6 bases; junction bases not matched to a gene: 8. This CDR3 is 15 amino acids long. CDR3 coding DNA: TGCGCCAGCAGCCAACACCGGGAGGGCCCACAGACCCAGTACTTC. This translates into CASSQHREGPQTQYF.

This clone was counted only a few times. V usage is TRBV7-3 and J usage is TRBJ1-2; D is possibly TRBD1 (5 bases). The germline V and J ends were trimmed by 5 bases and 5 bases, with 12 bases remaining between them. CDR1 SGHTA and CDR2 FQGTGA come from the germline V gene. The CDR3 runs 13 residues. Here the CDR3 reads CASSPGGAYGYTF. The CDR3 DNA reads TGTGCCAGCAGCCCCGGAGGGGCTTATGGCTACACCTTC.

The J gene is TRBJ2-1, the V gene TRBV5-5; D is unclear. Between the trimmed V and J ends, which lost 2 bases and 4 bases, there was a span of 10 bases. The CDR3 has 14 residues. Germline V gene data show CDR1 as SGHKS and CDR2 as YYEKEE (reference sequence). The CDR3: CASSFSIAYNEQFF. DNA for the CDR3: TGTGCCAGCAGCTTTTCGATAGCTTACAATGAGCAGTTCTTC.

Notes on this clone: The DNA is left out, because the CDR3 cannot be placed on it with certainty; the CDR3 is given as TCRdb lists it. This CDR3 is CASSSSSDEQFF. The chain employs TRBV28 and TRBJ2-1; TRBD1 is the table's D call, not checked against the DNA. Germline V gene sequence: CDR1 MDHEN, CDR2 SYDVKM. The CDR3 length is 12 residues, termini included.

The CDR3 reads CASSLSSEYEQYF. DNA of the CDR3: TGTGCCAGCAGCTTGTCTTCCGAATACGAGCAGTACTTC. V and J are TRBV5-4 and TRBJ2-7; D not certain. The CDR3 extends over 13 amino acids. Trimming left V 1 base short and J 4 bases short, with 9 bases between. CDR1 SGHNT and CDR2 YYREEE come from the germline V gene (reference sequence).

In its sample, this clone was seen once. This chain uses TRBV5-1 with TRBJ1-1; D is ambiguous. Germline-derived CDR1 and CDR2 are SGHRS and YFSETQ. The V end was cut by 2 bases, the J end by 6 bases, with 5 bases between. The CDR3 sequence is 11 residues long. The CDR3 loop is CASSLGAEAFF. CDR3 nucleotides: TGCGCCAGCAGCTTAGGCGCTGAAGCTTTCTTT.

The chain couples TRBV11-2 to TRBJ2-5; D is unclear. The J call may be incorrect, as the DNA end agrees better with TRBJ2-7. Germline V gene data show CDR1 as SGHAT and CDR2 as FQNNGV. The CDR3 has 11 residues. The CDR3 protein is CASSGGYEQYF. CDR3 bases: TGTGCCAGCAGCGGTGGCTACGAGCAGTACTTC.

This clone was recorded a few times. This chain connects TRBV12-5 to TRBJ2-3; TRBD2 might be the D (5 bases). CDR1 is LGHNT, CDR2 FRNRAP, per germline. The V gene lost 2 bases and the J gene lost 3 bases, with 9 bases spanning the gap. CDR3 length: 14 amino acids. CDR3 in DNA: TGTGCTAGTGGTTTGAACCGACTAACAGATACGCAGTATTTT. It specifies CASGLNRLTDTQYF.

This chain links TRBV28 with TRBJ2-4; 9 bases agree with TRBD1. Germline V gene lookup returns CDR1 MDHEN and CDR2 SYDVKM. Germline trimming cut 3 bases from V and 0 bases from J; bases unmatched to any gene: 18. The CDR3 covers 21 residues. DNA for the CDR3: TGTGCCAGCAGTTTGCTCCTGATCGGGACAGGGCTCAAACTAGCCAAAAACATTCAGTACTTC. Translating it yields CASSLLLIGTGLKLAKNIQYF.

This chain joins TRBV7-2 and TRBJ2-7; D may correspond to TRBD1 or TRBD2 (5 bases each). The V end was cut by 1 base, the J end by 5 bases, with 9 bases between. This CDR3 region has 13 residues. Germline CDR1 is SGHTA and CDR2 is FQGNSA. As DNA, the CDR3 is TGTGCCAGCAGCTTAGAACGGGGCGACGAGCAGTACTTC. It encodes CASSLERGDEQYF.

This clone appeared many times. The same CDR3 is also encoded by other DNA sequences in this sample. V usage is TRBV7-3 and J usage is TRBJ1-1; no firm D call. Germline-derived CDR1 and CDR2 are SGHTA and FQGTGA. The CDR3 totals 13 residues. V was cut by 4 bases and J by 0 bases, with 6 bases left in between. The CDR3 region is CASSYTMNTEAFF. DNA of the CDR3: TGTGCCAGCAGCTATACAATGAACACTGAAGCTTTCTTT. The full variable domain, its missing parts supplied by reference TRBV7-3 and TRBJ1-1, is GAGVSQTPSNKVTEKGKYVELRCDPISGHTALYWYRQSLGQGPEFLIYFQGTGAADDSGLPNDRFFAVRPEGSVSTLKIQRTERGDSAVYLCASSYTMNTEAFFGQGTRLTVV.

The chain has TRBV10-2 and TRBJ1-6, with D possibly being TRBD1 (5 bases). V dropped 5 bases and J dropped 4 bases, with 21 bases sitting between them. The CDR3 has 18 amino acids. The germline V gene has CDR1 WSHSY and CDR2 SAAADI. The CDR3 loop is CASSSEEWGFPYNSPLHF. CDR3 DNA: TGCGCCAGCAGTTCTGAAGAATGGGGGTTCCCGTATAATTCACCCCTCCACTTT.

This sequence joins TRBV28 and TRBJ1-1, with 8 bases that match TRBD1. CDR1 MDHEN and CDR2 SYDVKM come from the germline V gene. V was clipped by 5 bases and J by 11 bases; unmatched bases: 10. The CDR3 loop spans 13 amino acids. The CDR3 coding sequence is TGTGCCAGCAGTCCACCTGGACAGGGCGGGGCTTTCTTT. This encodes CASSPPGQGGAFF.

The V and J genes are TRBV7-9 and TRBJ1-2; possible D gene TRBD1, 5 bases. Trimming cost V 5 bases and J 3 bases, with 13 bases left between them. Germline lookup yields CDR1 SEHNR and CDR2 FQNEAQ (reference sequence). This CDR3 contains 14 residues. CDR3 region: CASSPTGDDYGYTF. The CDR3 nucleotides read TGTGCCAGCAGCCCAACCGGGGACGACTATGGCTACACCTTC.

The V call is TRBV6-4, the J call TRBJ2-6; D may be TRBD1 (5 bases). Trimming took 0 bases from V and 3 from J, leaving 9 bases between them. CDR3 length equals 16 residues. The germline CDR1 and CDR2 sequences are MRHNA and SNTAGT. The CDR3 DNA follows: TGTGCCAGCAGTGACTCGGTAGGGGTTGGGGCCAACGTCCTGACTTTC. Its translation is CASSDSVGVGANVLTF.

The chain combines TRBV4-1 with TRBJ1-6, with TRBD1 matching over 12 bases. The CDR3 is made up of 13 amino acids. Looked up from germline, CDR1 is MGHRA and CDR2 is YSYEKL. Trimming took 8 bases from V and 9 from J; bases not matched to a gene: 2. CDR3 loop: CASGGQGASPLHF. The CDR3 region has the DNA TGCGCCAGCGGGGGACAGGGGGCTTCACCCCTCCACTTT.

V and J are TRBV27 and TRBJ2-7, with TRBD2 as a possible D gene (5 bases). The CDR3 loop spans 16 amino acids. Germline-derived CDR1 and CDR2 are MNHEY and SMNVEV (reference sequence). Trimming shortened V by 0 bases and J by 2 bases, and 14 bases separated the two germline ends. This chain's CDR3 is CASSLSPDSETYEQYF. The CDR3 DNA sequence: TGTGCCAGCAGTTTATCTCCGGATAGCGAGACCTACGAGCAGTACTTC.

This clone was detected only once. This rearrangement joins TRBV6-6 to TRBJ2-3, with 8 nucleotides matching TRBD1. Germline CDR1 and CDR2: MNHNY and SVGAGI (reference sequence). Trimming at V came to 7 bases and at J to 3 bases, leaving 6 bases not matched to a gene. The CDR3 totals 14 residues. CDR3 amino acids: CASNPRQGTDTQYF. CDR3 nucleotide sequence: TGTGCCAGCAACCCCAGACAGGGGACAGATACGCAGTATTTT.